Reported below is one T cell receptor beta chain. Libraries were prepared by immunoSEQ multiplex PCR; TCRdb keeps only in-frame clonotypes and omits some of them. The sample carries around 700,000 clones, less than 80% recorded once. The data are from a study of shared clonotypes between healthy human individuals. Subsets obtained from CD4+ cells comprised CD45RA+ naive and CD45RA-negative memory cells. Germline assignment: CDR1 SGHNT and CDR2 YENEEA. The CDR3 extends over 14 amino acids. The germline V and J ends were trimmed by 1 base and 4 bases, with 10 bases remaining between them. The chain carries TRBV11-3 and TRBJ1-1, with D unresolved. Source material: memory CD4+ T cells sorted from blood. Stated subset: CD45RA-negative fraction. This sequence was found in a woman between 25 and 40 years old in good health. In DNA form, the CDR3 reads TGTGCCAGCAGCTTAGGAGGGAAGGGCACTGAAGCTTTCTTT. Protein: CASSLGGKGTEAFF.